These T cell receptor beta chains were read from a single sample in a study of control samples from healthy donors and cancer patients. This table comes from immunoSEQ multiplex PCR, and its TCRdb copy is limited to in-frame clones, with some not included. Of around 52,000 clones in the sample, more than 85% are singletons; the top ten hold 0.8% to 1%. Specimen: PBMCs. The receptors shown here come from a man aged 30 to 39 with colorectal cancer. Each CDR3 is given without its conserved first and last residue. Each record gives: V gene, clone size, CDR3 length, CDR3 protein. Where a row states a size, it is once, few, many or the class of an expanded clone; other rows omit it.

TRBV12-5 - 18 ASGLVRLGGDRGRNTEAF
TRBV7-8 - 16 ASSLLGTGGSYNSPLH
TRBV11-2 - 15 ASSYSGGRGIFRGYT
TRBV19 - 13 ASSLPGQGIYEQY
TRBV18 - 12 ASSPRQSTGELF
TRBV11-3 - 16 ASSSLPRGHSGANVLT
TRBV7-9 - 14 ASSSMWTGSTDTQY
TRBV7-2 - 15 ASSLAETGGSNYGYT
TRBV27 - 14 ASSYTRTGIGTEAF
TRBV7-2 - 12 ASSVQGYNSPLH
TRBV7-2 - 16 ASSHSGGGAAKTDTQY
TRBV5-5 - 14 ASSLSSRSGANVLT
TRBV3-1/TRBV3-2 once 13 ASSQDQAVAYGYT
TRBV10-1 few 13 ASSEALGLENTIY
TRBV5-1 - 12 ASSPGTGGYEQY
TRBV6-6 - 16 ASSPNVQGARTVYGYT